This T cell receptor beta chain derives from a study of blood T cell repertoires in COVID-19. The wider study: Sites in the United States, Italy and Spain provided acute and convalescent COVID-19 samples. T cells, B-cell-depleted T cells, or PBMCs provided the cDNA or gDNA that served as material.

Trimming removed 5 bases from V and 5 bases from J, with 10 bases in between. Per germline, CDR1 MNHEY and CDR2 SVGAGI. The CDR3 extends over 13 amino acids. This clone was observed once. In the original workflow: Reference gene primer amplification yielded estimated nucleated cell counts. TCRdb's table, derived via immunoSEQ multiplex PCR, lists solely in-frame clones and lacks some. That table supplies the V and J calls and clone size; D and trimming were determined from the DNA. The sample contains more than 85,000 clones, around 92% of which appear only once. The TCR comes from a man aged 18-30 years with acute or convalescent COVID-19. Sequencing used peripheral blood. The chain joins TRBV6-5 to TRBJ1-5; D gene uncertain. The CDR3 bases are TGTGCCAGCAGTATATCACTTGATCAGCCCCAGCATTTT. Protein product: CASSISLDQPQHF.